Sequencing of this TCR beta chain was carried out in a study of T-cell reconstitution after alpha-beta-depleted transplantation in children. Study-wide findings and caveats: Day-60 TCRbeta diversity that was high in some patients was derived from surviving recipient T cells and thymic progenitors. It was reported that alpha-beta T cells came from several hundred expanded graft clones (about two months after transplant). From newly produced T cells came most of the T-cell counts and diversity one year after transplant.

The CDR3 has 13 amino acids. Trimming removed 3 bases from V and 7 bases from J, with 14 bases in between. The germline CDR1 and CDR2 sequences are SGHRS and YFSETQ. This clonotype came up a few times. The antigen is not known. As it was prepared, the TCRbeta library received unique molecular identifiers. Via MiXCR, TCRdb re-called the PCR reads, giving one row per CDR3 protein. Among 450,000 to 550,000 distinct CDR3 sequences listed, 11% were seen once. The specimen was PBMCs, mostly from graft donor cells, collected 180 days after TCRalphabeta/CD19-depleted stem cell transplant. The receptor's source is a female patient aged 2-9 years who had a stem cell transplant for aplastic anemia, so the T cells may come from the graft donor. V gene TRBV5-1 combines with J gene TRBJ2-7, with D perhaps matching TRBD2 (5 bases). The CDR3 nucleotides are TGCGCCAGCAGCTCCAGAGGACTGGGGGAGCAGTACTTC. Its protein is CASSSRGLGEQYF.